Listed below are T cell receptor beta chains from one sample, sequenced in a study of cytomegalovirus exposure and HLA in healthy donors. Data came from immunoSEQ multiplex PCR; TCRdb stores just in-frame clones and leaves some out. The sample carries some 340,000 clones, 87% recorded once. Input material: PBMCs. The source is a woman between 25 and 40 years old in good health and CMV-seropositive. Each CDR3 is given with its conserved first and last residue. A D gene is named only where the DNA matches it firmly. Part of the rows lack a size; the others show once, few, many or a class for expanded clones.

v_gene	j_gene	abundance	d_gene	CDR3aa	CDR3nt
TRBV19	TRBJ2-5	NA	NA	CASSGQGRLETQYF	TGTGCCAGTAGTGGGCAGGGGAGGTTGGAGACCCAGTACTTC
TRBV29-1	TRBJ1-1	NA	NA	CSGGTGGLTEAFF	TGCAGCGGAGGGACGGGAGGGCTCACTGAAGCTTTCTTT
TRBV5-1	TRBJ2-7	NA	NA	CASSLAGSTPTF	TGCGCCAGCAGCTTGGCAGGGAGTACCCCCACCTTC
TRBV29-1	TRBJ2-3	NA	NA	CSVEVARTPTDTQYF	TGCAGCGTTGAAGTGGCCCGCACACCCACAGATACGCAGTATTTT
TRBV28	TRBJ1-5	once	NA	CASTISRQPQHF	TGTGCCAGCACGATCAGCCGTCAGCCCCAGCATTTT
TRBV6-6	TRBJ2-7	NA	NA	CASSGQLYEQYF	TGTGCCAGCAGTGGACAGCTCTACGAGCAGTACTTC
TRBV20-1	TRBJ2-3	NA	NA	CSASADTQYF	TGCAGTGCCTCCGCAGATACGCAGTATTTT
TRBV7-2	TRBJ2-7	few	NA	CASSLSRGASLRSYEQYF	TGTGCCAGCAGCTTATCCCGGGGGGCTTCATTACGATCCTACGAGCAGTACTTC
TRBV12-5	TRBJ2-1	NA	TRBD1	CASGNDAPGQGIWSYNEQFF	TGTGCTAGTGGTAATGACGCCCCGGGACAGGGAATTTGGTCCTACAATGAGCAGTTCTTC
TRBV15	TRBJ1-1	once	NA	CATSRGGYSEAFF	TGTGCCACCAGCAGAGGGGGCTACAGTGAAGCTTTCTTT
TRBV4-1	TRBJ2-7	NA	TRBD1	CASSQWTGGPYEQYF	TGCGCCAGCAGCCAGTGGACAGGGGGCCCCTACGAGCAGTACTTC
TRBV11-3	TRBJ2-3	NA	NA	CASSTGTDTQYF	TGTGCCAGCAGCACAGGAACAGATACGCAGTATTTT
TRBV5-1	TRBJ2-1	NA	TRBD2	CASSGTGLARRDEQFF	TGCGCCAGCAGCGGGACGGGACTAGCTAGGAGGGATGAGCAGTTCTTC
TRBV11-2	TRBJ2-7	NA	NA	CASSLIKGGEQYF	TGTGCCAGCAGCTTAATCAAAGGAGGCGAGCAGTACTTC
TRBV11-2	TRBJ1-1	NA	NA	CASATIGDGAFF	TGTGCCAGCGCTACGATTGGGGACGGTGCTTTCTTT
TRBV4-3	TRBJ2-2	NA	NA	CASSQDSGLSNTGELFF	TGCGCCAGCAGCCAAGATTCGGGGTTATCTAACACCGGGGAGCTGTTTTTT
TRBV7-3	TRBJ2-3	NA	TRBD2	CASSLMASGGDTQYF	TGTGCCAGCAGCTTAATGGCTAGCGGGGGAGATACGCAGTATTTT
TRBV4-1	TRBJ1-1	NA	NA	CASSQDPQGSNTEAFF	TGCGCCAGCAGCCAAGATCCCCAGGGATCAAACACTGAAGCTTTCTTT
TRBV4-1	TRBJ2-7	NA	NA	CASSVMDGYEQYF	TGCGCCAGCAGCGTAATGGACGGGTACGAGCAGTACTTC
TRBV28	TRBJ1-2	NA	NA	CASSLGGVDYGYTF	TGTGCCAGCAGCTTAGGGGGGGTTGACTATGGCTACACCTTC
TRBV25-1	TRBJ2-1	NA	NA	CASSESVPGGLNEQFF	TGTGCCAGCAGTGAATCAGTCCCCGGAGGGCTCAATGAGCAGTTCTTC
TRBV28	TRBJ2-1	NA	NA	CASSELQGNTHEQFF	TGTGCCAGCAGTGAGCTGCAGGGTAATACGCATGAGCAGTTCTTC
TRBV28	TRBJ1-2	NA	TRBD1	CASSLSTGEGRYGYTF	TGTGCCAGCAGTTTGAGTACAGGGGAAGGTCGCTATGGCTACACCTTC
TRBV9	TRBJ1-2	once	NA	CASGTGNYGYTF	TGTGCCAGCGGTACAGGGAACTATGGCTACACCTTC
TRBV7-9	TRBJ2-7	NA	NA	CASSAQLTDYEQYF	TGTGCCAGCAGCGCCCAGCTGACAGATTACGAGCAGTACTTC
TRBV6-5	TRBJ1-4	NA	NA	CASSYSSRAREKLFF	TGTGCCAGCAGTTACTCCTCCAGGGCACGTGAAAAACTGTTTTTT
TRBV7-9	TRBJ2-7	once	TRBD1	CASRLDRGSYEQYF	TGTGCCAGCAGGTTGGACAGGGGCTCCTACGAGCAGTACTTC
TRBV7-9	TRBJ1-3	NA	NA	CASSRGNTIYF	TGTGCCAGCAGCCGAGGGAACACCATATATTTT
TRBV27	TRBJ1-2	NA	NA	CASSLNQDEGNYGYTF	TGTGCCAGCAGTTTAAACCAAGACGAGGGGAACTATGGCTACACCTTC
TRBV7-8	TRBJ1-1	NA	NA	CASSGGRGDTEAFF	TGTGCCAGCAGCGGAGGACGGGGGGACACTGAAGCTTTCTTT
TRBV27	TRBJ2-5	once	TRBD2	CASSLAGDRETQYF	TGTGCCAGCAGCTTAGCGGGGGACCGGGAGACCCAGTACTTC
TRBV10-3	TRBJ1-1	once	TRBD1	CAISTGQGRFKAFF	TGTGCCATCAGTACGGGACAGGGGAGGTTTAAAGCTTTCTTT
TRBV28	TRBJ1-1	NA	NA	CASSLGSRSEAFF	TGTGCCAGCAGCCTGGGCTCGAGGTCTGAAGCTTTCTTT
TRBV4-1	TRBJ1-4	NA	NA	CASSQDTTGPYEKLFF	TGCGCCAGCAGCCAAGATACCACAGGACCGTATGAAAAACTGTTTTTT
TRBV28	TRBJ2-1	NA	NA	CASSLTEGGSYNEQFF	TGTGCCAGCAGTTTAACGGAGGGGGGCTCCTACAATGAGCAGTTCTTC
TRBV27	TRBJ2-5	NA	NA	CASSLLAWETQYF	TGTGCCAGCAGTTTACTAGCTTGGGAGACCCAGTACTTC
TRBV7-2	TRBJ2-1	NA	NA	CASSLEDTGYNEQFF	TGTGCCAGCAGCTTAGAGGACACAGGTTACAATGAGCAGTTCTTC
TRBV28	TRBJ2-7	NA	NA	CASSLDTHYEQYF	TGTGCCAGCAGTTTAGACACGCACTACGAGCAGTACTTC
TRBV30	TRBJ2-3	NA	NA	CAWSVAGARDTQYF	TGTGCCTGGAGTGTTGCCGGGGCGAGGGATACGCAGTATTTT
TRBV29-1	TRBJ1-3	NA	NA	CSVDTFGNTIYF	TGCAGCGTTGATACTTTTGGAAACACCATATATTTT
TRBV27	TRBJ1-5	NA	NA	CASKAGQLSNQPQHF	TGTGCCAGCAAGGCGGGGCAGCTTAGCAATCAGCCCCAGCATTTT
TRBV5-1	TRBJ1-2	few	NA	CASNPRDSNYGYTF	TGCGCCAGCAACCCCAGGGATTCGAACTATGGCTACACCTTC